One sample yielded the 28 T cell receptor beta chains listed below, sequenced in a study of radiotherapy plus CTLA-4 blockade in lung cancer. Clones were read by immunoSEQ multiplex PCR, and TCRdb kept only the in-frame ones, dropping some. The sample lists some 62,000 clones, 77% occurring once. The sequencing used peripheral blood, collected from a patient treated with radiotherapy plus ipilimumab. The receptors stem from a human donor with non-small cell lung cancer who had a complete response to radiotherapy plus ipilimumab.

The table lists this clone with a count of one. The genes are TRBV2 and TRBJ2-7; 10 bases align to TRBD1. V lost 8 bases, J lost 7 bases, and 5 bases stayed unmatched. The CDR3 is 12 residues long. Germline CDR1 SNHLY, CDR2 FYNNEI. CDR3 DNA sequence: TGTGCCAGCCGACAGGGGGCGAGGGAGCAGTACTTC. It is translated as CASRQGAREQYF.

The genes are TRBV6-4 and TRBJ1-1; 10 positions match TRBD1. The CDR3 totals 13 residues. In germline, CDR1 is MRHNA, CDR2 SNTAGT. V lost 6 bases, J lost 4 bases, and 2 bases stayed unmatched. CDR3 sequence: CASRRTGGTEAFF. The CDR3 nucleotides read TGTGCCAGCAGACGGACAGGGGGCACTGAAGCTTTCTTT.

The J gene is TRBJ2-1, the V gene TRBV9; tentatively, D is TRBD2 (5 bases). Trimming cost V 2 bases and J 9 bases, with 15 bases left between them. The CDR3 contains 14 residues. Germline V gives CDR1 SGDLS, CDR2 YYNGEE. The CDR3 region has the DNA TGTGCCAGCAGCGTCGGGGATGAATTAGGTGAGCAGTTCTTC. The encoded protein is CASSVGDELGEQFF.

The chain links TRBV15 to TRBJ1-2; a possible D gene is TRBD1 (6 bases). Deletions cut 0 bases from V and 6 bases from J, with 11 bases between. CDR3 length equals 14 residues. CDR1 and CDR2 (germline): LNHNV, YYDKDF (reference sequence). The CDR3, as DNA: TGTGCCACCAGCAGAGATTCAGGGGTCGATGGCTACACCTTC. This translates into CATSRDSGVDGYTF.

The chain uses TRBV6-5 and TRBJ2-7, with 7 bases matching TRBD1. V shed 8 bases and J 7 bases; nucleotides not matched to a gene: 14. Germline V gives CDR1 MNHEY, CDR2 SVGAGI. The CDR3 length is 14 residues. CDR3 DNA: TGTGCCAGCGGTAGACAGGGTGACTCGAGAGAGCAGTACTTC. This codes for CASGRQGDSREQYF.

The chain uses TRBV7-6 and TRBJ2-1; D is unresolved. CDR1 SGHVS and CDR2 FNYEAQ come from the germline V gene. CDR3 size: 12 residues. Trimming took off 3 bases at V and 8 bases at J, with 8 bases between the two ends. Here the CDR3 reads CASSFDGYEQFF. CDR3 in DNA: TGTGCCAGCAGCTTTGATGGGTATGAGCAGTTCTTC.

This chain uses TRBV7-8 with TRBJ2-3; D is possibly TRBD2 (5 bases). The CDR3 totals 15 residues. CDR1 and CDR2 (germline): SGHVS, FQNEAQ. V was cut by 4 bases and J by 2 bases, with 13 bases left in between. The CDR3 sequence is CASSSTGSTTDTQYF. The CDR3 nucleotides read TGTGCCAGCAGCTCCACGGGATCCACCACAGATACGCAGTATTTT.

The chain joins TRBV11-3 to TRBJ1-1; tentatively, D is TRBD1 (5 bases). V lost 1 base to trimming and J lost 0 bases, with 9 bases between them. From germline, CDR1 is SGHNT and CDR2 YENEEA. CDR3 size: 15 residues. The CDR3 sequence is CASSLVGLMNTEAFF. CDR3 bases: TGTGCCAGCAGCTTAGTGGGACTAATGAACACTGAAGCTTTCTTT.

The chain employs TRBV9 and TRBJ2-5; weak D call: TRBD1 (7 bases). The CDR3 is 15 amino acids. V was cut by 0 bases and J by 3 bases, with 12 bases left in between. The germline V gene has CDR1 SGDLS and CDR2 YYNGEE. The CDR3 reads CASSVGRGPKETQYF. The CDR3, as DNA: TGTGCCAGCAGCGTAGGGAGGGGGCCCAAAGAGACCCAGTACTTC.

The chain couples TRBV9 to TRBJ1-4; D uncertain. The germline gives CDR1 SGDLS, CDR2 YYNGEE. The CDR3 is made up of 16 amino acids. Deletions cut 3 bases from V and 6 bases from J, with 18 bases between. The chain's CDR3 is CASSARQTNQYEKLFF. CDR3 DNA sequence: TGTGCCAGCAGCGCGCGACAAACAAACCAATATGAAAAACTGTTTTTT.

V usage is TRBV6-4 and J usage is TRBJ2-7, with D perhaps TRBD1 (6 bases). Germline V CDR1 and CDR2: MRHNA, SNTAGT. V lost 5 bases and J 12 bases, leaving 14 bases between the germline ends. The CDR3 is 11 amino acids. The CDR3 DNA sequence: TGTGCCAGCAGTTGGACAGATAGGCGGTACGTC. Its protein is CASSWTDRRYV.

The CDR3 region is CAQQGAGDTQYF. The DNA of the CDR3 is TGTGCCCAGCAGGGGGCCGGAGATACGCAGTATTTT. This sequence joins TRBV30 and TRBJ2-3; 8 bases fit TRBD1. V shed 8 bases, J shed 5 bases, and the junction held 6 bases outside the gene matches. This CDR3 is built from 12 residues. Germline V gives CDR1 GTSNPN, CDR2 SVGIG (reference sequence).

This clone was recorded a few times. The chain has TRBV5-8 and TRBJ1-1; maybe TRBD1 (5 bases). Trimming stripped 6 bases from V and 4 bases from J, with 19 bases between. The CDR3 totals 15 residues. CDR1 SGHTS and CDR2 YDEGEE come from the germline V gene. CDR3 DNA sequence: TGTGCCAGCAATCAGAGATTGCTGGGGGGCACTGAAGCTTTCTTT. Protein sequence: CASNQRLLGGTEAFF.

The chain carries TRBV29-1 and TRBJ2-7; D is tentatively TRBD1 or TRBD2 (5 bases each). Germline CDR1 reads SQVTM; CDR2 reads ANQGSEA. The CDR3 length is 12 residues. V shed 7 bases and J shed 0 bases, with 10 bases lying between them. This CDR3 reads CSGRGSSYEQYF. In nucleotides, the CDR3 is TGCAGCGGACGGGGCAGCTCCTACGAGCAGTACTTC.

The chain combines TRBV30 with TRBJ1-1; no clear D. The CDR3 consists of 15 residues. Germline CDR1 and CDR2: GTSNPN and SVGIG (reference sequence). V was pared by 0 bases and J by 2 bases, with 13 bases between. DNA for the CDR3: TGTGCCTGGAGTGTCGGTGTGGGAGTTAACACTGAAGCTTTCTTT. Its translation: CAWSVGVGVNTEAFF.

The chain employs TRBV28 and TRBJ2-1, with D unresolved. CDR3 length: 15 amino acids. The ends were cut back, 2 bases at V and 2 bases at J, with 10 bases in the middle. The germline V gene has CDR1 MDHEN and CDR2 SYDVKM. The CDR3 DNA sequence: TGTGCCAGCAGTTTAGTTCTCCGGCCCTACAATGAGCAGTTCTTC. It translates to CASSLVLRPYNEQFF. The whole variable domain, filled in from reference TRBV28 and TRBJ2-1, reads DVKVTQSSRYLVKRTGEKVFLECVQDMDHENMFWYRQDPGLGLRLIYFSYDVKMKEKGDIPEGYSVSREKKERFSLILESASTNQTSMYLCASSLVLRPYNEQFFGPGTRLTVL.

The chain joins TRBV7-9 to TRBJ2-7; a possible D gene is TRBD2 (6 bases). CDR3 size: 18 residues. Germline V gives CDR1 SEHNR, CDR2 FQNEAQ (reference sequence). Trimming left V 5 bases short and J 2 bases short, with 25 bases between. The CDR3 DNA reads TGTGCCAGCAGCGCCTCCGTGAGTAGCGCGGGAACAACCTACGAGCAGTACGTC. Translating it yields CASSASVSSAGTTYEQYV.

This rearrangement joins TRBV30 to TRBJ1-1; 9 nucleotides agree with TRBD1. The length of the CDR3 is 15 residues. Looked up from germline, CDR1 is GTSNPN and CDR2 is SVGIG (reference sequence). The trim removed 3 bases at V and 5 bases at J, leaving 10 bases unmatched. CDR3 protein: CAWRDHGQGRTEAFF. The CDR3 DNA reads TGTGCCTGGAGAGACCACGGACAGGGGAGGACTGAAGCTTTCTTT.

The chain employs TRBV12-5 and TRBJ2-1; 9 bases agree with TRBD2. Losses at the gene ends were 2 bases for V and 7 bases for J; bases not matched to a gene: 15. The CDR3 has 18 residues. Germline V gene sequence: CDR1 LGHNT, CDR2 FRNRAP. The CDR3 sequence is CASGLTPGGGGAFNEQFF. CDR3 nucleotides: TGTGCTAGTGGTTTGACCCCGGGAGGCGGGGGGGCATTTAATGAGCAGTTCTTC.

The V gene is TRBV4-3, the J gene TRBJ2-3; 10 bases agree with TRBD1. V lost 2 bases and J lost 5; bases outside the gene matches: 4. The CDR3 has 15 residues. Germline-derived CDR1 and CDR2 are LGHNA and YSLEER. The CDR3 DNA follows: TGCGCCAGCAGCCAAAGGGACAGGGGATTAGATACGCAGTATTTT. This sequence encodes CASSQRDRGLDTQYF.

CDR3 nucleotides: TGTGCCACCAGCAGAGAGCGGCTCGCTGCTTTCTTT. Amino acid sequence: CATSRERLAAFF. The V call is TRBV15, the J call TRBJ1-1, with no clear D. The CDR3 covers 12 residues. The V and J ends lost 0 bases and 11 bases respectively, with 10 bases between them. Germline CDR1 reads LNHNV; CDR2 reads YYDKDF (reference sequence).

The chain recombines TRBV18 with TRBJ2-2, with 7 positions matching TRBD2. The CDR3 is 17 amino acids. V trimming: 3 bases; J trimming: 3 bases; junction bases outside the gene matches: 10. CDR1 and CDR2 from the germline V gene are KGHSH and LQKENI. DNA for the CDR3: TGTGCCAGCTCACCCATCCGGGGAGGGCCGGACACCGGGGAGCTGTTTTTT. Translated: CASSPIRGGPDTGELFF.

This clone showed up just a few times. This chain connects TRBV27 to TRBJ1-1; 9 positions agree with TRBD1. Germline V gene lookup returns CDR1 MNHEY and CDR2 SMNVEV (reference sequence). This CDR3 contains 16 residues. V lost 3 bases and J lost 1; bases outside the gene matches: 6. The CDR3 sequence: CASSFRTGAKNTEAFF. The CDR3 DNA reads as TGTGCCAGCAGTTTTCGGACAGGGGCGAAGAACACTGAAGCTTTCTTT.

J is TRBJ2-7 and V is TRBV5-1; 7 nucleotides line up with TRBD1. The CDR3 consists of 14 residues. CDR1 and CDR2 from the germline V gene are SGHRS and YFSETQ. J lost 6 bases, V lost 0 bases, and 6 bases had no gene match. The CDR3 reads CASSLEAGGVEQYF. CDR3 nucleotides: TGCGCCAGCAGCTTGGAGGCAGGGGGTGTCGAGCAGTACTTC. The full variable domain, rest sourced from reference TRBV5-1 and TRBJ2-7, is KAGVTQTPRYLIKTRGQQVTLSCSPISGHRSVSWYQQTPGQGLQFLFEYFSETQRNKGNFPGRFSGRQFSNSRSEMNVSTLELGDSALYLCASSLEAGGVEQYFGPGTRLTVT.

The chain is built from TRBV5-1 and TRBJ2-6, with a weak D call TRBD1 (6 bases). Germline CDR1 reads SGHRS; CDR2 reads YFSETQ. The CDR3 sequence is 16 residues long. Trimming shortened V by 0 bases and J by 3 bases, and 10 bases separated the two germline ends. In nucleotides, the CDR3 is TGCGCCAGCAGCTTGGGGGGGCGCGGTGGGGCCAACGTCCTGACTTTC. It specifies CASSLGGRGGANVLTF.

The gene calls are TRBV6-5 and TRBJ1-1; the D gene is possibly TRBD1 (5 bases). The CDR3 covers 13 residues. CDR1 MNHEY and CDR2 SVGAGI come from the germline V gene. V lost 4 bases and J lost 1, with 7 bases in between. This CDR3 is CASSFQGNTEAFF. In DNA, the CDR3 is TGTGCCAGCAGTTTTCAGGGGAACACTGAAGCTTTCTTT.

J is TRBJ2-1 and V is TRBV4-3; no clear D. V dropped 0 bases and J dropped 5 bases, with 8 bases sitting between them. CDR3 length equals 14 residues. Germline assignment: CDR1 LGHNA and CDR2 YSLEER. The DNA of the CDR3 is TGCGCCAGCAGCCAAGATGGCTACCACAATGAGCAGTTCTTC. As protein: CASSQDGYHNEQFF.

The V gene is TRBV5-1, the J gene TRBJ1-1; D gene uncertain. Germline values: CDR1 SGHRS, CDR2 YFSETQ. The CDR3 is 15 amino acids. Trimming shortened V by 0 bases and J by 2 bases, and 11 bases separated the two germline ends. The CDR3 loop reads CASSLGGSQNTEAFF. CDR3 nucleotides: TGCGCCAGCAGCTTGGGCGGGAGTCAAAACACTGAAGCTTTCTTT.